Listed below are T cell receptor beta chains from one sample, sequenced in a study of beta chain features in type 1 diabetes. The table came from immunoSEQ multiplex PCR; TCRdb's copy has only in-frame clones and leaves some out. The table includes around 310,000 clones, about 13% detected once. Sequenced sample: naive CD4+ T cells from blood. These receptors all stem from a woman aged 18-30 years with type 1 diabetes. The CDR3 runs from the conserved cysteine through the conserved F or W. The D gene is left open where the match is weak. For some rows the clone size is stated as once, few or many, or as a class when expanded; others skip it.

TRBJ1-5 TRBV2 few . TGTGCCAGCAGTCGAGCAGGGCAGAATCAGCCCCAGCATTTT CASSRAGQNQPQHF
TRBJ1-2 TRBV19 few . TGTGCCAGTAGTATAGCCGCGACAGGAGACTATGGCTACACCTTC CASSIAATGDYGYTF
TRBJ2-1 TRBV7-9 . TRBD2 TGTGCCAGCAGCTCCTCCCTAGCGGGCGATGAGCAGTTCTTC CASSSSLAGDEQFF
TRBJ2-1 TRBV4-3 . TRBD2 TGCGCCAGCAGCCAAGAAGCTAGCGGGAGGGCCTTAGGAAACAATGAGCAGTTCTTC CASSQEASGRALGNNEQFF
TRBJ1-2 TRBV28 . TRBD1 TGTGCCAGCAGTTCGGGACAGGGCGAAGGCTACACCTTC CASSSGQGEGYTF
TRBJ2-7 TRBV11-2 few TRBD2 TGTGCCAGCAGGCCCTCGACCGGGACTATCCCCCGGGAGCAGTACTTC CASRPSTGTIPREQYF
TRBJ2-5 TRBV19 few TRBD2 TGTGCCAGTAGTATAGGGGCTAGCGGGAGGCCTGGGGAGACCCAGTACTTC CASSIGASGRPGETQYF
TRBJ2-3 TRBV2 . TRBD2 TGTGCCAGCAGACCAGCGGGAGTGGGCACAGATACGCAGTATTTT CASRPAGVGTDTQYF
TRBJ2-3 TRBV29-1 few . TGCAGCCTACAGGGATCCTCCACAGATACGCAGTATTTT CSLQGSSTDTQYF
TRBJ1-1 TRBV19 few . TGTGCCAGTATCCATAACACTGAAGCTTTCTTT CASIHNTEAFF
TRBJ2-7 TRBV19 . . TGTGCCAGTAGTAACGGGGTGGCCTACGAGCAGTACTTC CASSNGVAYEQYF
TRBJ2-1 TRBV9 . TRBD2 TGTGCCAGCGCGGGGGGAGGGGACCTCAATGAGCAGTTCTTC CASAGGGDLNEQFF
TRBJ1-2 TRBV7-9 few . TGTGCCAGCAGTCAGGGGCCGTTCTATGGCTACACCTTC CASSQGPFYGYTF
TRBJ2-3 TRBV11-2 . . TGTGCCAGCAGCTTACTAGCGACTCGCACAGATACGCAGTATTTT CASSLLATRTDTQYF
TRBJ2-1 TRBV7-2 few TRBD2 TGTGCCAGCAGTTCCGGACTAGCGGGGAACAATGAGCAGTTCTTC CASSSGLAGNNEQFF
TRBJ1-1 TRBV29-1 few TRBD1 TGCAGCGCTCGGGACAGGGAGAACACTGAAGCTTTCTTT CSARDRENTEAFF
TRBJ1-5 TRBV29-1 few . TGCAGCGTTGTGGTCCAGTTGAATCAGCCCCAGCATTTT CSVVVQLNQPQHF
TRBJ1-1 TRBV5-1 few TRBD1 TGCGCCAGCAGCGGAGGGGGCCTGGATGAAGCTTTCTTT CASSGGGLDEAFF
TRBJ1-4 TRBV5-4 . TRBD1 TGTGCCAGCAGCCCGGGACAGGGAGACGAAAAACTGTTTTTT CASSPGQGDEKLFF
TRBJ1-1 TRBV30 . . TGTGCCTGGGGTTCGGGGAGTATTACGACTGAAGCTTTCTTT CAWGSGSITTEAFF
TRBJ2-5 TRBV28 few TRBD2 TGTGCCAGCAGTTTAGTAGCGGGAGGGAGGGAGACCCAGTACTTC CASSLVAGGRETQYF
TRBJ2-3 TRBV5-1 few . TGCGCCAGCAGCTACGCCGGGACTGGTACAGATACGCAGTATTTT CASSYAGTGTDTQYF
TRBJ2-1 TRBV28 few . TGTGCCAGCAGGCTACGGTTCTCCCGGGAATACAATGAGCAGTTCTTC CASRLRFSREYNEQFF
TRBJ2-1 TRBV5-1 few . TGCGCCAGCAGTTACGATCCTAACAATGAGCAGTTCTTC CASSYDPNNEQFF
TRBJ2-7 TRBV18 . TRBD1 TGTGCCAGCTCACCACTGGGACAGGGTCAGTACGAGCAGTACTTC CASSPLGQGQYEQYF